Each of the 4 T cell receptor beta chains below was sequenced from the same sample in a study of shared clonotypes between healthy human individuals. Sequenced by immunoSEQ multiplex PCR; TCRdb stores in-frame clones only, minus some. This repertoire shows 2 million to 2.5 million clones, roughly 95% found once; its top ten account for around 0.13%. The sample comprised naive CD4+ T cells sorted from blood. Subset given: CD45RA+ positively selected. All receptors come from a man between 18 and 29 years old in good health.

V gene TRBV7-9 combines with J gene TRBJ1-2, with D perhaps matching TRBD1 (6 bases). Deletions cut 11 bases from V and 4 bases from J, with 17 bases between. In germline, CDR1 is SEHNR, CDR2 FQNEAQ (reference sequence). The CDR3 consists of 13 residues. The CDR3 is CACPGEGVYGYTF. DNA for the CDR3: TGTGCCTGTCCTGGGGAGGGGGTCTATGGCTACACCTTC.

A note on this clone: Additional DNA sequences in this sample encode the identical CDR3. This sequence joins TRBV30 and TRBJ1-6; D possibly corresponds to TRBD1 (6 bases). Trimming removed 0 bases at V and 0 bases at J, with 12 bases between. This CDR3 region has 17 residues. Per the germline V gene, CDR1 is GTSNPN and CDR2 is SVGIG (reference sequence). CDR3 sequence: CAWSVGQLSSYNSPLHF. The CDR3, as DNA: TGTGCCTGGAGTGTCGGACAGTTGAGCTCCTATAATTCACCCCTCCACTTT.

About this clone itself: A read error may produce the germline difference seen at one junction end. The sample has other DNA sequences that encode this CDR3 too. The V gene is TRBV7-7, the J gene TRBJ2-3; D possibly corresponds to TRBD2 (5 bases). This CDR3 region has 14 residues. Germline V gene lookup returns CDR1 SSHAT and CDR2 FNYEAQ (reference sequence). CDR3 sequence: CASSLGSGTDTQYF. The CDR3 nucleotides read TGTGCTAGCAGCTTAGGGAGCGGCACAGATACGCAGTATTTT.

This clone was picked up one time. The rearrangement uses TRBV12-5 and TRBJ1-1; no firm D call. Trimming removed 7 bases from V and 1 base from J, with 10 bases in between. Germline assignment: CDR1 LGHNT and CDR2 FRNRAP. The CDR3 sequence is 13 residues long. The DNA for the CDR3 is TGTGCTAGTGCCCTCCCACCGAACACTGAAGCTTTCTTT. This translates into CASALPPNTEAFF.